A selection of T cell receptor beta chains follows, all from one sample in a study of graft-versus-host responses after intestinal transplantation. No cognate antigen is known for these TCRs. Sequenced by immunoSEQ multiplex PCR; TCRdb stores in-frame clones only, minus some. The profile covers roughly 64,000 clones, with 90% appearing a single time and about 1.8% taken by the ten largest. Specimen: unstimulated CD8+ T cells sorted from spleen or lymph node cells, collected before transplant. The receptors come from a human donor who was the organ donor for an intestinal transplant. The CDR3 runs from the conserved cysteine through the conserved F or W.

V gene	J gene	CDR3 protein
TRBV28	TRBJ2-3	CASSILGLITDTQYF
TRBV7-3	TRBJ2-7	CASSQRGLAGVNEQYF
TRBV30	TRBJ1-3	CAWKSPGTGLGNTIYF
TRBV5-6	TRBJ2-3	CASSLSTTGEDTQYF
TRBV7-9	TRBJ1-1	CASSPPMTANTEAFF
TRBV27	TRBJ2-7	CASSRQLFYEQYF
TRBV27	TRBJ2-1	CASSLSGRGNEQFF
TRBV6-1	TRBJ2-7	CASEVREGGYEQYF
TRBV28	TRBJ1-3	CASSPGGTGNTIYF
TRBV6-5	TRBJ2-3	CASSYSTSGYTDTQYF
TRBV15	TRBJ2-2	CATSRGAGGLNTGELFF
TRBV7-9	TRBJ2-5	CASSLGPGLAGHETQYF
TRBV9	TRBJ2-1	CASSVDSSYNEQFF
TRBV27	TRBJ2-1	CASSHPRLVDEQFF
TRBV11-2	TRBJ2-2	CASSLDPGGGLARGPGELFF
TRBV2	TRBJ1-1	CASSTANTEAFF
TRBV5-1	TRBJ2-2	CASSGLGGELFF
TRBV27	TRBJ1-3	CASSLSDAGNTIYF
TRBV28	TRBJ2-5	CASSQQDRADHF
TRBV4-3	TRBJ2-1	CASSQRSVNEQFF
TRBV9	TRBJ1-2	CASSGTGTNYGYTF
TRBV30	TRBJ2-6	CAWNSLGANVLTF
TRBV6-6	TRBJ2-1	CASSHGTGGSGNEQFF
TRBV6-5	TRBJ2-1	CASSRQREGNEQFF
TRBV13	TRBJ2-7	CASSSRQGGSLAPYEQYF
TRBV28	TRBJ1-1	CASSPGVVGFTEAFF
TRBV16	TRBJ1-3	CASSPTTGGNTIYF
TRBV9	TRBJ2-2	CASSAPRTGGDTGELFF
TRBV7-9	TRBJ2-7	CASSSTLTYEQYF
TRBV6-1	TRBJ2-2	CASCYGTSPGELFF
TRBV7-3	TRBJ1-1	CASSPGTGHTEAFF
TRBV29-1	TRBJ2-3	CSVKTSGISTDTQYF
TRBV6-6	TRBJ2-5	CASIDREVQETQYF
TRBV27	TRBJ2-3	CASSLWPLTLAGGPHWVTDTQYF
TRBV30	TRBJ2-7	CAWSPVRDTSYEQYF